The clone carrying this T cell receptor beta chain was seen only a few times. Its specificity is unknown. The sample originates from a study of beta chain features in type 1 diabetes. Expressed TCRB transcripts were sequenced because the isolated RNA had all been reverse transcribed beforehand. Clones were sequenced by immunoSEQ multiplex PCR, and TCRdb holds only the in-frame ones, with some missing. The table shows around 600,000 clones, with approximately 13% occurring only once. Trimming took off 5 bases at V and 0 bases at J, with 11 bases between the two ends. CDR3 length: 14 amino acids. Germline V gives CDR1 SGHDN, CDR2 FVKESK. Study-level points and caveats: The naive, central memory and Treg TCRB repertoires of patients appeared to be more similar to one another than those of healthy donors. In every one of the four CD4+ subsets, TCRB CDR3s were moderately but significantly shorter in Type 1 diabetes patients. It was not settled here whether HLA type affects TCRB rearrangement.

The genes are TRBV14 and TRBJ2-7, with D perhaps TRBD2 (5 bases). The material sequenced was naive CD4+ T cells from blood. The sequence came from a man younger than 45 with type 1 diabetes. The CDR3 protein is CASSADYNSYEQYF. The CDR3, as DNA: TGTGCCAGCAGCGCAGACTATAACTCCTACGAGCAGTACTTC. Together with reference TRBV14 and TRBJ2-7, the CDR3 gives the full variable domain: EAGVTQFPSHSVIEKGQTVTLRCDPISGHDNLYWYRRVMGKEIKFLLHFVKESKQDESGMPNNRFLAERTGGTYSTLKVQPAELEDSGVYFCASSADYNSYEQYFGPGTRLTVT.